Below, one T cell receptor beta chain is given with its context. CDR1 is PRHDT, CDR2 FYEKMQ, per germline (reference sequence). Trimming cost V 6 bases and J 4 bases; bases outside gene matches: 8. CDR3 size: 16 residues. These data are taken from a study of blood T cell repertoires in COVID-19. Study context: Samples representing acute and convalescent COVID-19 were sourced from the United States, Italy and Spain.

Profiling relied on immunoSEQ multiplex PCR, and the TCRdb table lists in-frame clones only, not all of them. The table includes 120,000 to 150,000 clones, around 84% detected once. The sample taken for sequencing was peripheral blood. This TCR was sampled from a man aged 55 to 70 with active or convalescent COVID-19. The chain uses TRBV13 and TRBJ2-3; 12 positions agree with TRBD2. The CDR3 DNA reads as TGTGCCAGCAGTCTAGCGGGAGGGCCTCGTGCAGATACGCAGTATTTT. Protein: CASSLAGGPRADTQYF.